What follows is one TCR beta chain and its context. This clonotype has a count of ten or more. The target of this receptor is not known. One base away lies a much larger clone, so this may be a sequencing read error. Read against the paper, the sample's time point label means: longitudinal time-point 1 (baseline). Unsorted PBMC libraries were generated from 2 million PBMCs stored in RNAlater at -80 °C until RNA extraction. The multiple sclerosis patients were enrolled in a US clinical protocol that used magnetic resonance imaging to evaluate disease progression. Peripheral blood was subjected to Ficoll-Hypaque density gradient centrifugation to isolate PBMCs, which were then cryopreserved in liquid nitrogen. Trimming leaves V shorter by 5 bases and J shorter by 10 bases, with the junction holding 5 bases beyond the gene matches. Reading from cysteine to phenylalanine, the CDR3 counts 12 amino acids. Only CDR3 DNA is held: 36 bases, read in frame from base 1. The germline V gene provides CDR1 WSHSY and CDR2 SAAADI.

The sample originates from a study of neurological immune-mediated disorders (dated by TCRdb to 2018 to 2020). Turning to the overall study: Of the approximately 34 multiple sclerosis patients, some 30 had relapsing-remitting MS and 3 had secondary progressive MS. The roughly 110 TCR-beta libraries included longitudinal samples, technical triplicates and paired sorted CD4+ and CD8+ T-cell subsets alongside PBMC samples. Longitudinal HAM/TSP and healthy donors had 3 time-points each (roughly 3-45 month intervals). The cohort included approximately 70 subjects: about 15 with HAM/TSP, approximately 34 with multiple sclerosis, and 20 or so healthy controls. Peripheral blood TCR-beta repertoires from HTLV-I-associated myelopathy (HAM/TSP) patients, multiple sclerosis patients and healthy controls were compared by UMI-based sequencing.

Paper-wide results and their limitations: No identical CDR3 amino acid sequences were found to be shared among expanded clones across subjects, suggesting that TCR-beta repertoires were private in all groups. In a phylogenetic analysis, the repertoires of 18 out of 34 MS patients fell into a single cluster of related CDR3 sequences, pointing to a possible signature at the repertoire level. The highest TCR clonal expansion was observed in HAM/TSP patients, whereas the lowest was observed in MS patients, even when compared with healthy controls. The MS cluster showed no association with clinical or MRI features, and the authors stated that larger cohorts are needed.

To synthesize cDNA, template-switch 5'RACE was performed with a primer carrying a 10-nucleotide random unique molecular identifier so that each TCR transcript was tagged. Every sequencing run yielded over 160 million TCR-beta sequences covering 15-18 subjects. The RNeasy kit was used for extraction of total RNA. The KAPA Real-time Library Amplification kit was used to amplify TCR-beta VDJ regions with primers for the TCR constant region and the 5'RACE anchor. Sample indexes and Illumina adaptors were added in a first PCR, and a second PCR then increased library yield. After Ampure bead purification, the roughly 650 bp TCR product was size-selected on a 2% E-gel SizeSelection system. Before pooling, library quality was assessed on a Bioanalyzer, concentration was determined with Qubit, and library quantification was performed with the Kapa Library Quantification kit. An Illumina HiSeq 2500 sequenced the libraries paired-end 2 x 150 bp. To increase sequence diversity, about 23-30% phiX was spiked into each library pool. The study's processing was this. The quality-filtered reads were processed with the UMI-based MiGEC pipeline, whose error correction step removed more than 80% of the raw TCR sequences. VDJ genes were aligned to IMGT germline references, and clonotypes were defined by unique CDR3 amino acid sequence plus V-J genes. Clonal expansion, Shannon diversity and CDR3 relatedness (CalcPairwiseDistances, ClusterSamples) were evaluated with VDJtools, and phylogenetic trees were built with CLCbio workbench. Clones with at least 8 unique UMIs were defined as expanded, with this threshold being based on coefficient-of-variation modelling across technical triplicates. TCRdb handled the public reads itself, with Q25 trimming in fastp and clone calling in MiXCR, and kept productive beta chains. For every CDR3 protein sequence, its rows merge into one entry that carries the most common genes and DNA. The V and J calls come from TCRdb's annotation, not from the publication. A total of roughly 36,000 distinct CDR3 sequences appear in this sample, about 3.3% of them only once. Around 7.7% of the sample belongs to the ten largest clones.

Sequences were obtained from PBMCs. This sequence originates from a woman in her fifties or sixties with multiple sclerosis. This chain joins TRBV10-2 to TRBJ2-4; 7 junctional bases match TRBD1. The CDR3 loop reads CASSPDREIQYF. The nucleotide sequence is given as TGCGCCAGCAGTCCCGACAGGGAAATTCAGTACTTC.